A selection of T cell receptor beta chains follows, all from one sample in a study of blood T cell repertoires in COVID-19. Data came from immunoSEQ multiplex PCR; TCRdb stores just in-frame clones and leaves some out. The sample contains 230,000 or so clones, around 90% of which appear only once. Input material: peripheral blood. These receptors originate from a woman aged 55 to 70 with COVID-19, enrolled during active disease. Both conserved end residues are part of each CDR3. The D gene is left open where the match is weak.

TRBJ2-1 TRBV3-1/TRBV3-2 TRBD2 TGTGCCAGCAGCCAATCTAGCGGGGGGGCCCGAGAGCAGTTCTTC CASSQSSGGAREQFF
TRBJ1-6 TRBV4-3 . TGCGCCAGCAGCCAAGGGACAGCGGGGAATTCACCCCTCCACTTT CASSQGTAGNSPLHF
TRBJ2-3 TRBV4-2 . TGTGCCAGCAGCCAAGTATCAGGACAGTATACAGATACGCAGTATTTT CASSQVSGQYTDTQYF
TRBJ1-5 TRBV27 . TGTGCCAGCAGTTTAGTACGGAGCAATCAGCCCCAGCATTTT CASSLVRSNQPQHF
TRBJ1-3 TRBV3-1/TRBV3-2 . TGTGCCAGCAGCCAACAGGGATTGGCTGGAAACACCATATATTTT CASSQQGLAGNTIYF
TRBJ1-1 TRBV7-2 . TGTGCCAGCAGCTTAGGGCACCTCAACACTGAAGCTTTCTTT CASSLGHLNTEAFF
TRBJ1-2 TRBV30 . TGTGCCTGGAGAGGAGACAGCTACTATGGCTACACCTTC CAWRGDSYYGYTF
TRBJ1-2 TRBV5-1 . TGCGCCAGCAGATCTCCCCAGGGGAGTTATGGCTACACCTTC CASRSPQGSYGYTF
TRBJ2-2 TRBV3-1/TRBV3-2 TRBD1 TGTGCCAGCAGCACTCGGACAGGGCGGGTTACCGGGGAGCTGTTTTTT CASSTRTGRVTGELFF
TRBJ2-1 TRBV2 . TGTGCCAGCAGTGAAGGGGCGGGGTTCCGGTTCTTC CASSEGAGFRFF
TRBJ2-1 TRBV24-1 . TGTGCCACCAGTGATCCCGACCGGGGAATCGGGCAGTTCTTC CATSDPDRGIGQFF
TRBJ1-5 TRBV27 . TGTGCCAGCAGTTGGGGGGGACACGGCAATCAGCCCCAGCATTTT CASSWGGHGNQPQHF
TRBJ2-1 TRBV7-2 TRBD2 TGTGCCAGCAGCAACCCTAGCGGGGTGAACAATGAGCAGTTCTTC CASSNPSGVNNEQFF
TRBJ1-4 TRBV6-6 . TGTGCCAGCAGTTACCAGGGTGCAACTAATGAAAAACTGTTTTTT CASSYQGATNEKLFF
TRBJ2-7 TRBV6-2/TRBV6-3 . TGTGCCAGCAGCCCCCGCCAGACAGGTAGTCCCTACGAGCAGTACTTC CASSPRQTGSPYEQYF
TRBJ2-1 TRBV6-1 . TGTGCCAGCAGTGAAGTGGAGGGTGAGCGGCACAATGAGCAGTTCTTC CASSEVEGERHNEQFF
TRBJ1-1 TRBV9 TRBD1 TGTGCCAGCAGTCTCAAAGACAGGGGTTATACTGAAGCTTTCTTT CASSLKDRGYTEAFF
TRBJ1-5 TRBV30 . TGTGCCTGGAGCCTTACATCAAATCAGCCCCAGCATTTT CAWSLTSNQPQHF
TRBJ2-1 TRBV23-1 . TGCGCCAGCAGTCAATCCGTAGTAGGGAGCTCCTACAATGAGCAGTTCTTC CASSQSVVGSSYNEQFF
TRBJ1-1 TRBV7-2 TRBD1 TGTGCCAGCAGCCCCGTACAGGGGAGAAGGACTGAAGCTTTCTTT CASSPVQGRRTEAFF
TRBJ2-1 TRBV19 . TGTGCCAGTAGTATACTCGGGGGCTCCTACAATGAGCAGTTCTTC CASSILGGSYNEQFF
TRBJ1-5 TRBV6-5 . TGTGCCAGCACTTGGGACATGGGCAATCAGCCCCAGCATTTT CASTWDMGNQPQHF
TRBJ2-3 TRBV2 . TGTGCCAGCAGTTCCGGGACATCTATGGCAGATACGCAGTATTTT CASSSGTSMADTQYF
TRBJ1-5 TRBV3-1/TRBV3-2 . TGTGCCAGCAGCCAAACAGGGTCTCGACAGCCCCAGCATTTT CASSQTGSRQPQHF
TRBJ1-6 TRBV7-9 . TGTGCCAGCAGTTTGGGCGATAATTCACCCCTCCACTTT CASSLGDNSPLHF
TRBJ1-2 TRBV5-1 . TGCGCCAGCAGCTTGGGGCAGCCAGGGGACTATGGCTACACCTTC CASSLGQPGDYGYTF
TRBJ1-2 TRBV4-2 TRBD1 TGTGCCAGCAGCCAAGGGGACAGCTATGGCTACACCTTC CASSQGDSYGYTF
TRBJ1-1 TRBV5-1 TRBD1 TGCGCCAGCAGCGACCGGGACAGGGTTACTGAAGCTTTCTTT CASSDRDRVTEAFF
TRBJ2-2 TRBV19 . TGTGCCAGTAGGAACAGGGTGAACACCGGGGAGCTGTTTTTT CASRNRVNTGELFF
TRBJ2-5 TRBV7-2 . TGTGCCAGCAGCTCCCCGGCCGGGGGGCGGGAGACCCAGTACTTC CASSSPAGGRETQYF
TRBJ2-1 TRBV6-2/TRBV6-3 TRBD2 TGTGCCAGCAGCTTCCTTAGCGGGGGGGCAAGAGATGAGCAGTTCTTC CASSFLSGGARDEQFF
TRBJ1-3 TRBV9 TRBD1 TGTGCCAGCAGCTTCCGACAGGGGGCTGGAAACACCATATATTTT CASSFRQGAGNTIYF
TRBJ2-6 TRBV5-1 TRBD1 TGCGCCAGCAGCTTGGTGGGGACAGGTTGGGGTACTGGGGCCAACGTCCTGACTTTC CASSLVGTGWGTGANVLTF
TRBJ2-3 TRBV7-6 . TGTGCCAGCAGCTTAGAACTCCAAGCTAGCACAGATACGCAGTATTTT CASSLELQASTDTQYF
TRBJ1-1 TRBV5-4 TRBD1 TGTGCCAGCAGCTCAAACCGGGACAGGGGGAACACTGAAGCTTTCTTT CASSSNRDRGNTEAFF
TRBJ1-2 TRBV5-1 . TGCGCCAGCAGCTTGGAGTCACAGGCCTATGGCTACACCTTC CASSLESQAYGYTF
TRBJ1-3 TRBV14 . TGTGCCAGCAGCCTGGGCAGTAGCTCTGGAAACACCATATATTTT CASSLGSSSGNTIYF
TRBJ1-6 TRBV11-1 TRBD1 TGTGCCAGCAGACCCACTGACAGGGAGTTCTCACCCCTCCACTTT CASRPTDREFSPLHF
TRBJ2-2 TRBV18 TRBD1 TGTGCCAGCTCAATACAGGGGGCGCAGACCGGGGAGCTGTTTTTT CASSIQGAQTGELFF
TRBJ2-7 TRBV2 TRBD2 TGTGCCAGCAGTGAAAGGGGACTAGCGATGTACGAGCAGTACTTC CASSERGLAMYEQYF
TRBJ1-1 TRBV19 TRBD1 TGTGCCAGTAGTACCCGACAGGGATCTTACTCTGAAGCTTTCTTT CASSTRQGSYSEAFF
TRBJ2-7 TRBV6-1 TRBD2 TGTGCCAGCAGTGAATACCCAGCGGGGCCCTACGAGCAGTACTTC CASSEYPAGPYEQYF